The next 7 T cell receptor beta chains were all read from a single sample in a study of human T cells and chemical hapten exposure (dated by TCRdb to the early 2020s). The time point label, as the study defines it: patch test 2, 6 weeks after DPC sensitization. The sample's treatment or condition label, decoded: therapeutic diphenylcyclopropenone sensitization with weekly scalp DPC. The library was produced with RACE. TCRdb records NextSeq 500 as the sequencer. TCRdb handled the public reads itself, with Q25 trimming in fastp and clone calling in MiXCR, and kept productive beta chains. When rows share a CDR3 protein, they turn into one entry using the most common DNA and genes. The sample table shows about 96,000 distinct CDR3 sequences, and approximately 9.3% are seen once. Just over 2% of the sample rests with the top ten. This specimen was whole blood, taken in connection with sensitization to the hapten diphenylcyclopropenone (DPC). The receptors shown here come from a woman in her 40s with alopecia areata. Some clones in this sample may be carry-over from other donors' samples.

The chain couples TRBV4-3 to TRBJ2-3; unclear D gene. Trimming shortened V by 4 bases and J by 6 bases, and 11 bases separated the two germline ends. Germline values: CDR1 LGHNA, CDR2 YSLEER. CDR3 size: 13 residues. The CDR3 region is CASSRQPGDTQYF. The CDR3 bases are TGCGCCAGCAGCCGTCAACCAGGCGATACGCAGTATTTT.

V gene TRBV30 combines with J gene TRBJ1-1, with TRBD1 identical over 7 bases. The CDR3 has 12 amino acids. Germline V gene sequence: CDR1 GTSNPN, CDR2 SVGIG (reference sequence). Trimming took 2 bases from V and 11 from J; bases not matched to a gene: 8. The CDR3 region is CAWSQQGLGAFF. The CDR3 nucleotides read TGTGCCTGGAGTCAACAGGGGCTAGGCGCTTTCTTT.

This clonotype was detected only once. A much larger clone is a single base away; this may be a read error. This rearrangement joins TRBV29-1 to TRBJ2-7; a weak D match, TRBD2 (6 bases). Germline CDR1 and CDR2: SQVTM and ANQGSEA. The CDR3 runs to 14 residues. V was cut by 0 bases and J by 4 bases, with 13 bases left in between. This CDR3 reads CSVEDPEGGYEQYF. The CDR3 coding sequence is TGCAGCGTTGAAGATCCGGAAGGAGGGTACGAGCAGTACTTC.

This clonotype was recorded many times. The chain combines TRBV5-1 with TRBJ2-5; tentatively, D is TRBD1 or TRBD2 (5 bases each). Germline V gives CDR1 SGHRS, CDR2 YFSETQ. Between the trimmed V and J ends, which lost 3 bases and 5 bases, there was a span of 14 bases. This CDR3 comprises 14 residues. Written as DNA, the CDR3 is TGCGCCAGCAGCTCTTCGGGGCCTTTCGAGACCCAGTACTTC. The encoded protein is CASSSSGPFETQYF.

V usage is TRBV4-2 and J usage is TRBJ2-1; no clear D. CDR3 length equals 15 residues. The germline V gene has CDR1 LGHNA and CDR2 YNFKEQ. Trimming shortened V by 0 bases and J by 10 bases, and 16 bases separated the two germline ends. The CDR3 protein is CASSQEAALPFEQFF. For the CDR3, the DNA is TGTGCCAGCAGCCAAGAGGCGGCGCTACCCTTCGAGCAGTTCTTC.

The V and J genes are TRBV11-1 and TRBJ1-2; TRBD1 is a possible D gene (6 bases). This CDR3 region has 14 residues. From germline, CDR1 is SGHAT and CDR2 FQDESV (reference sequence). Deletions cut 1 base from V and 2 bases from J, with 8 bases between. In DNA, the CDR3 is TGTGCCAGCAGCTTAGGACAGGAGAACTATGGCTACACCTTC. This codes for CASSLGQENYGYTF.

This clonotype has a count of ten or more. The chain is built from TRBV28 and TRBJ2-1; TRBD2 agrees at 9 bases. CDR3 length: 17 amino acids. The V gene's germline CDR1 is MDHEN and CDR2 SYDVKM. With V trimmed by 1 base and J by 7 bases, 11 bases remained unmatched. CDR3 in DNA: TGTGCCAGCAGTTTATATCTAGCGGGGATACTACTAAATGAGCAGTTCTTC. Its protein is CASSLYLAGILLNEQFF.